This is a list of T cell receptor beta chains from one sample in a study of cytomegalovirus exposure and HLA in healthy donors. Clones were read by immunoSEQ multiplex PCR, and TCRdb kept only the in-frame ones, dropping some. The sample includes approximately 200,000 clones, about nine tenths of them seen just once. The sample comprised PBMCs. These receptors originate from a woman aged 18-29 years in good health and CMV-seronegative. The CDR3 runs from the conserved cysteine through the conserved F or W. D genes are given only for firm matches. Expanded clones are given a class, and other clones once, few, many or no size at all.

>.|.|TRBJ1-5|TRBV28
TGTGCCAGCAGTTTAGGTCACAGGGCATTTAATCAGCCCCAGCATTTT
CASSLGHRAFNQPQHF
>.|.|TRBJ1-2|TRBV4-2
TGTGCCAGCAGCCAAGAAAGAGGGAACTATGGCTACACCTTC
CASSQERGNYGYTF
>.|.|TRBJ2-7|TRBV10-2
TGCGCCAGCATGCAGGGGTCGGAGCAGTACTTC
CASMQGSEQYF
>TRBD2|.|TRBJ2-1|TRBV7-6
TGTGCCAGCAGGCGTGCGGGAGGGTCCTACAATGAGCAGTTCTTC
CASRRAGGSYNEQFF
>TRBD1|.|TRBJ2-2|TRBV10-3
TGTGCCACTCTAACCGGGACAGGGTTAAACGGGGAGCTGTTTTTT
CATLTGTGLNGELFF
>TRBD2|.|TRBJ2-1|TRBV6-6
TGTGCCAGCAAAGGGGAGGGCCCCTACAATGAGCAGTTCTTC
CASKGEGPYNEQFF
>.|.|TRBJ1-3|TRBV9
TGTGCCAGCAGCCCAAATTGGGGGGGAAGCTCTGGAAACACCATATATTTT
CASSPNWGGSSGNTIYF
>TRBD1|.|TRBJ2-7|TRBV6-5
TGTGCCAGGAGGGACAGCGAGGGCGACGAGCAGTACTTC
CARRDSEGDEQYF
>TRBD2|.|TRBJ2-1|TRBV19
TGTGCCAGTAGTAGACTAGCGGGAGGCGCGGGTCTCAATGAGCAGTTCTTC
CASSRLAGGAGLNEQFF
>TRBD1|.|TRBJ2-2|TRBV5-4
TGTGCCGGGCGACAGGGTAACACCGGGGAGCTGTTTTTT
CAGRQGNTGELFF
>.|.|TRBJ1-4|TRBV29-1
TGCAGCGTTTTTACAGCAACTAATGAAAAACTGTTTTTT
CSVFTATNEKLFF
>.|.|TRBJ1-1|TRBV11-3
TGTGCCAGCAGCCCATACAGCGGCACTGAAGCTTTCTTT
CASSPYSGTEAFF
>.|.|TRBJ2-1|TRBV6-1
TGTGCCAGCAGTGAAAGTAGCGGTCTCAGGCCATATAATGAGCAGTTCTTC
CASSESSGLRPYNEQFF
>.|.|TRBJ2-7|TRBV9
TGTGCCAGCAGCGTAGCTCGGCAGGGGACCTACGAGCAGTACTTC
CASSVARQGTYEQYF
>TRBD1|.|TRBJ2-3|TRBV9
TGTGCCAGCAGCGTGACTGGGGGTGGGACAGCTAGCACAGATACGCAGTATTTT
CASSVTGGGTASTDTQYF
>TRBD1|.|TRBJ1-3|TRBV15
TGTGCCACCAGCAGGGACAGGGCTTCTGGAAACACCATATATTTT
CATSRDRASGNTIYF
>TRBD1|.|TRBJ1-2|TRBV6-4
TGTGCCAGCAGAAGGGACAGTAACTATGGCTACACCTTC
CASRRDSNYGYTF
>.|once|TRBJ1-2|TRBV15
TGTGCCACCAGCAGAGATCTAAACCTATATGGCTACACCTTC
CATSRDLNLYGYTF
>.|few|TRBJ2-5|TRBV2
TGTGCCAGCAGCCGGGAGACCCAGTACTTC
CASSRETQYF
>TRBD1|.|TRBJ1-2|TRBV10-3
TGTGCCATCAGTGAGATGAGACAGGGGGCGGACTATGGCTACACCTTC
CAISEMRQGADYGYTF
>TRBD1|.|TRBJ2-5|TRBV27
TGTGCCAGCAGTTTAACCCCGGGACAGGCGATCCGGGAGACCCAGTACTTC
CASSLTPGQAIRETQYF
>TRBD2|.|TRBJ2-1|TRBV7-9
TGTGCCAGCAGCCCCGGGACTAGCGGGACTATATATAGCTATGAGCAGTTCTTC
CASSPGTSGTIYSYEQFF
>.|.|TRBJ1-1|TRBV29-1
TGCAGCGTTGAAGATGGAGTCGGTAGCCCTGAAGCTTTCTTT
CSVEDGVGSPEAFF
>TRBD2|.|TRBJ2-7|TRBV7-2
TGTGCCAGCAGCTTATTCCTAGCGGGAGCGGGGGACTACGAGCAGTACTTC
CASSLFLAGAGDYEQYF
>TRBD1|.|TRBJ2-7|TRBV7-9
TGTGCCAGCAGCCAAACACCGGGACAGGGTTCCTACGAGCAGTACTTC
CASSQTPGQGSYEQYF
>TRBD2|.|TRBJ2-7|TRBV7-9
TGTGCCAGCAGCTCCACTAGCGGGAGGGCGTCCTACGAGCAGTACTTC
CASSSTSGRASYEQYF
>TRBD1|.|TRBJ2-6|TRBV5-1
TGCGCCAGCAGCATGGACAGGGGGACTTCTGGGGCCAACGTCCTGACTTTC
CASSMDRGTSGANVLTF
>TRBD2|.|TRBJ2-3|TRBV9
TGTGCCAGCACCCGGGAGGGAAGAGATACGCAGTATTTT
CASTREGRDTQYF
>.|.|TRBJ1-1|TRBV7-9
TGTGCCAGCAGCTTAAGTGAGGGTACTGAAGCTTTCTTT
CASSLSEGTEAFF
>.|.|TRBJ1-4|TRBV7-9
TGTGCCAGCAGACACCGACGGGGTGAAAAACTGTTTTTT
CASRHRRGEKLFF
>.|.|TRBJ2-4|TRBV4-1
TGCGCCAGCAGCCAAACGGGGAACATTCAGTACTTC
CASSQTGNIQYF
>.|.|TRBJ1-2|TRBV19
TGTGCCAGTAGTAGATGGGGATGGGACAACGAAAACTATGGCTACACCTTC
CASSRWGWDNENYGYTF
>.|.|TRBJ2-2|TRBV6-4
TGTGCCAGCAGCCAACTAGATAACACCGGGGAGCTGTTTTTT
CASSQLDNTGELFF
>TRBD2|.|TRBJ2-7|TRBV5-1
TGCGCCAGCAGCGGATCCCAAGCGGGACCCGCCTACGAGCAGTACTTC
CASSGSQAGPAYEQYF
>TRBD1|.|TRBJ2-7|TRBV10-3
TGTGCCATCAGCCAAAGGACAGGTTCCTACGAGCAGTACTTC
CAISQRTGSYEQYF
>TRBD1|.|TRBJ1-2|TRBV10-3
TGTGCCATCTTTGAGGACAGGGTCAACTATGGCTACACCTTC
CAIFEDRVNYGYTF
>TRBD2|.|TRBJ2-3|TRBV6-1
TGTGCCAGCAGTCTTGGACTAGCGGGGACAGATACGCAGTATTTT
CASSLGLAGTDTQYF
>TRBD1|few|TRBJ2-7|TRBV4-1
TGCGCCAGCAGCCCCCATGACCAGGGACAGTGGACTGAACGGTACTTC
CASSPHDQGQWTERYF
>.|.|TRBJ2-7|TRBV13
TGTGCCAGCAGCCCCAGTAGCGGAGCCTACGAGCAGTACTTC
CASSPSSGAYEQYF
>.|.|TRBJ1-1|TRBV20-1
TGCAGTCCTACATTCCAGGGCGAAGCTTTCTTT
CSPTFQGEAFF
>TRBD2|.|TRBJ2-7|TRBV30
TGTGCCTTGACTAGCGGGAGCGTTGTTTTTGACTACGAGCAGTACTTC
CALTSGSVVFDYEQYF